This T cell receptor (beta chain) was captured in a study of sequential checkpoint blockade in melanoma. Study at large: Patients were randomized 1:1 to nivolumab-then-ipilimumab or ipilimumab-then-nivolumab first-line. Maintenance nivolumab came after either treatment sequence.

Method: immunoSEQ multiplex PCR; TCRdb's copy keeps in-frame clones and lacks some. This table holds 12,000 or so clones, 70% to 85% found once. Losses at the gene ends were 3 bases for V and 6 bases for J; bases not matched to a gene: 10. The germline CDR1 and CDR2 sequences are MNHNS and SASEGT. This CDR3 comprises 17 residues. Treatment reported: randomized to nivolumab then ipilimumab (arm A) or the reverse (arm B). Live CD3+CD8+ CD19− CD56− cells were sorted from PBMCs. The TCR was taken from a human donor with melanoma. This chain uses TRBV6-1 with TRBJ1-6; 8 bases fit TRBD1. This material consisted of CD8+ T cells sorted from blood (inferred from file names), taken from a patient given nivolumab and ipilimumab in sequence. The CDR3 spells CASSEPFQGAGNSPLHF. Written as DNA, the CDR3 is TGTGCCAGCAGTGAGCCCTTTCAGGGGGCTGGTAATTCACCCCTCCACTTT.